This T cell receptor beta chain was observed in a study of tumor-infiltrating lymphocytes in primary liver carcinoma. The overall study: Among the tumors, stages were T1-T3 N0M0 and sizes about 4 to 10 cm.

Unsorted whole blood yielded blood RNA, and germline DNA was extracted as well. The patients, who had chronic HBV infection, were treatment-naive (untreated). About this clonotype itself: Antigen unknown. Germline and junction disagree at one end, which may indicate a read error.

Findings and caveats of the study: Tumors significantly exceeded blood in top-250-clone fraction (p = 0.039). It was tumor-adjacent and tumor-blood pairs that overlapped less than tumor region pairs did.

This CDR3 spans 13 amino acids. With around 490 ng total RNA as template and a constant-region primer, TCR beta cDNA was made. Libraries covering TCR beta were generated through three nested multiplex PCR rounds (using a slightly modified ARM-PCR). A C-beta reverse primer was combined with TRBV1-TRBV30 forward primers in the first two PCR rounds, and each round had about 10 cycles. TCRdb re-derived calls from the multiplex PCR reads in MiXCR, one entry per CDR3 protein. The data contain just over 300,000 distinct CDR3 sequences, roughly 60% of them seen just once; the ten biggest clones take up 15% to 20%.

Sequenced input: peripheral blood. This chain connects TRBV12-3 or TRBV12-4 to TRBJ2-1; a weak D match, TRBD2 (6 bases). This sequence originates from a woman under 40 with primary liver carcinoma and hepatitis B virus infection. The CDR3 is CTSSWSGRDEQFF. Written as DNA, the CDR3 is TGTACCAGCAGTTGGAGCGGGCGCGATGAGCAGTTCTTC.